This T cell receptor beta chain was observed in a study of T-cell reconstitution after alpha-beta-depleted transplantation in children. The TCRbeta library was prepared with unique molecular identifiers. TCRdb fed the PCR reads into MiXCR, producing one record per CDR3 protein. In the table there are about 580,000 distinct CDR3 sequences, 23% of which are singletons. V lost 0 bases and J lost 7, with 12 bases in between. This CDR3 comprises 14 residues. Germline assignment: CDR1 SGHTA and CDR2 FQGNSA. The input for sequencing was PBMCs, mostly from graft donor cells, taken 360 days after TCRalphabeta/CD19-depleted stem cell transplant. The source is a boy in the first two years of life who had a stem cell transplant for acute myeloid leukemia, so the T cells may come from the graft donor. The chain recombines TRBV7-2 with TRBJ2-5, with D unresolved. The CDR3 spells CASSLATTSPTQYF. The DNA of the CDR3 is TGTGCCAGCAGCTTAGCGACGACTTCCCCGACCCAGTACTTC. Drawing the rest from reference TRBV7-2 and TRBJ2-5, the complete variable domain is GAGVSQSPSNKVTEKGKDVELRCDPISGHTALYWYRQSLGQGLEFLIYFQGNSAPDKSGLPSDRFSAERTGGSVSTLTIQRTQQEDSAVYLCASSLATTSPTQYFGPGTRLLVL.